This TCR beta chain was recovered during a study of T cell responses to AZD1222 COVID-19 vaccine. Clones were read by immunoSEQ multiplex PCR, and TCRdb kept only the in-frame ones, dropping some. The table lists over 85,000 clones, around 81% of them singletons. Germline CDR1 KGHSH, CDR2 LQKENI. The V end was cut by 2 bases, the J end by 2 bases, with 11 bases between. This CDR3 spans 15 amino acids. Remarks on this clone: The antigen is not known.

Findings of the study overall: The study found vaccine-associated CD4 TCRs spanning spike, dominant at 160-218 and 743-854. With two AZD1222 doses given, Spike-specific TCR breadth and depth both rose.

The sequence was obtained from an adult in good health. This specimen was peripheral blood, taken on day 0 of AZD1222 vaccination. The gene calls are TRBV18 and TRBJ2-3; a possible D gene is TRBD2 (6 bases). CDR3 DNA: TGTGCCAGCTCACCATGGGGCGGGGCCACAGATACGCAGTATTTT. Translating gives CASSPWGGATDTQYF.